This T cell receptor beta chain was sequenced in a study of blood T cells in healthy people across ages. With a J-beta primer mix and a sample-barcoded 5' primer, a second PCR ran about 7 to 12 cycles. Each TCR beta cDNA got a 12-nucleotide random molecular identifier. One entry per CDR3 protein, called by TCRdb with MiXCR from the 5' RACE reads. The data contain around 780,000 distinct CDR3 sequences, more than 55% of them singletons. V lost 5 bases, J lost 0 bases, and 11 bases lay in between. This CDR3 is 15 amino acids long. The germline V gene encodes CDR1 SGHTA and CDR2 FQGNSA. The specimen sequenced was blood. The TCR was taken from a middle-aged man in good health. The chain employs TRBV7-2 and TRBJ2-1; tentatively, D is TRBD2 (5 bases). CDR3 amino acids: CASSTSGASYNEQFF. The CDR3 DNA is TGTGCCAGCAGCACCAGCGGAGCCTCCTACAATGAGCAGTTCTTC.